This T cell receptor (beta chain) was identified during a study of neurological immune-mediated disorders. The study's findings and limits: HTLV-1-associated myelopathy had the most TCR clonal expansion, and multiple sclerosis had the least, less than healthy controls. Among expanded clones, no CDR3 amino acid sequences were shared across subjects, a pattern suggesting private repertoires in all groups.

Germline V CDR1 and CDR2: MNHEY, SVGAGI. The CDR3 covers 11 residues. Deletions cut 5 bases from V and 8 bases from J, with 9 bases between. Regarding this clonotype: The antigen is undetermined.

For the unsorted libraries, 2 million PBMCs stored at -80 C served as input. In every sequencing run, more than 170 million TCR-beta sequences were generated from 15-18 subjects. TCRdb re-called the 5' RACE reads through MiXCR, storing one row per CDR3 protein. The sample holds approximately 87,000 distinct CDR3 sequences; less than 15% are singletons and the top ten take around 6.8%. This receptor was taken from a woman aged 45-60 years in good health. V gene TRBV6-5 combines with J gene TRBJ1-2, with D hard to call. The specimen was PBMCs. The CDR3, as DNA: TGTGCCAGCAGTATCGGGTGGGGCTACACCTTC. Residues: CASSIGWGYTF.